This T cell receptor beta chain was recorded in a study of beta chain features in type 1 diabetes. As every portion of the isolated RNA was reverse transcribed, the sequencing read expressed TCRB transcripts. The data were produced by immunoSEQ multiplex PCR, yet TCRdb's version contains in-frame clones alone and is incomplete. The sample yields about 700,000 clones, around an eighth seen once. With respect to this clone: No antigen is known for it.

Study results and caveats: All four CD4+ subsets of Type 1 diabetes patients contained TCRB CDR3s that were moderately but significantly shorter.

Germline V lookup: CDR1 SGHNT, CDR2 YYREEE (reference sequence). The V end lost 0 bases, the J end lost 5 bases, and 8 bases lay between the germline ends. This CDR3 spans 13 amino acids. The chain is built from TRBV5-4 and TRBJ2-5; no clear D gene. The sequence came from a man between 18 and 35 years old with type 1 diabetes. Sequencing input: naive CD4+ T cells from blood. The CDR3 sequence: CASSLDLGETQYF. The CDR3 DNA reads TGTGCCAGCAGCTTGGACCTCGGCGAGACCCAGTACTTC. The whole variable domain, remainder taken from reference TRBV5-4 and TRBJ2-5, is ETGVTQSPTHLIKTRGQQVTLRCSSQSGHNTVSWYQQALGQGPQFIFQYYREEENGRGNFPPRFSGLQFPNYSSELNVNALELDDSALYLCASSLDLGETQYFGPGTRLLVL.